This entry lists 25 T cell receptor beta chains sequenced from one sample in a study of radiation and T cells in renal cell carcinoma. The treatment is: treatment-naive control, cytoreductive nephrectomy. The assay was immunoSEQ multiplex PCR, and TCRdb's table has in-frame clones only and misses some. The sample has around 23,000 clones; roughly 53% are singletons. This specimen was tumor tissue, taken from a patient whose treatment was nephrectomy without radiotherapy. All receptors derive from a human donor with renal cell carcinoma.

This clone was detected only a few times. This chain links TRBV21-1 with TRBJ2-3; TRBD2 is the table's D call, not checked against the DNA. TRBV21-1 is a pseudogene segment. This CDR3 is 15 amino acids long. The CDR3 DNA follows: TGTGCCAGCAGCAAACTAGCGGGGGGCACAGATACGCAGTATTTT. Its translation is CASSKLAGGTDTQYF.

The CDR3 DNA is TGTGCCAGCAGGAACGACAGCTCCTTCGGGGGCTACACCTTC. Residues: CASRNDSSFGGYTF. The genes are TRBV7-9 and TRBJ1-2, with D possibly being TRBD1 (5 bases). The CDR3 has 14 residues. V gave up 6 bases and J gave up 8 bases, with 19 bases separating them. Germline assignment: CDR1 SEHNR and CDR2 FQNEAQ (reference sequence).

This clone was picked up a small number of times. DNA for the CDR3: TGCGCCAGCAGCCAAGTATCAGCGGGGCCCTACAATGAGCAGTTCTTC. Amino acids: CASSQVSAGPYNEQFF. The chain links TRBV4-1 to TRBJ2-1, with 7 nucleotides matching TRBD2. Germline V gives CDR1 MGHRA, CDR2 YSYEKL. The CDR3 extends over 16 amino acids. Trimming at V came to 1 base and at J to 2 bases, leaving 5 bases not matched to a gene.

This clone is termed medium-sized. V is TRBV9 and J is TRBJ2-7; D is possibly TRBD1 (5 bases). The CDR3 runs 14 residues. In germline, CDR1 is SGDLS, CDR2 YYNGEE. Deletions cut 0 bases from V and 2 bases from J, with 9 bases between. This CDR3 reads CASSVAQGTYEQYF. In DNA form, the CDR3 reads TGTGCCAGCAGCGTAGCCCAGGGTACCTACGAGCAGTACTTC.

To note about this clone: In this CDR3 the conserved last residue, phenylalanine or tryptophan, is missing, so a read error is likely. Because the CDR3's place on the DNA is in doubt, the DNA is left out and the CDR3 is given as listed by TCRdb. The chain joins TRBV30 to TRBJ2-7; no check of the table's D call, TRBD2, against the DNA was made. Both ends counted, the CDR3 spans 10 residues. Germline-derived CDR1 and CDR2 are GTSNPN and SVGIG (reference sequence). The CDR3 loop is CAWSVPAGST.

The J gene is TRBJ2-5, the V gene TRBV5-4; no clear D. The V and J ends lost 2 bases and 5 bases respectively, with 10 bases between them. CDR1 SGHNT and CDR2 YYREEE come from the germline V gene (reference sequence). CDR3 size: 13 residues. Here the CDR3 reads CASSFTPPETQYF. The CDR3 nucleotides are TGTGCCAGCAGCTTCACCCCCCCCGAGACCCAGTACTTC.

The CDR3 DNA reads TGTGCCAGCAGTGAGGAGATTGCGAACACCGGGGAGCTGTTTTTT. This translates into CASSEEIANTGELFF. The gene calls are TRBV2 and TRBJ2-2; D ambiguous. V lost 3 bases and J 0 bases, leaving 8 bases between the germline ends. The CDR3 has 15 amino acids. Germline values: CDR1 SNHLY, CDR2 FYNNEI.

The chain combines TRBV5-6 with TRBJ1-3; 10 nucleotides line up with TRBD1. V lost 1 base to trimming and J lost 4 bases; unmatched junction nucleotides: 5. CDR1 is SGHDT and CDR2 is YYEEEE in the germline V gene. This CDR3 has 16 residues. CDR3 DNA: TGTGCCAGCAGCTTGCCGGGACAGGGGTTGGGAAACACCATATATTTT. It encodes CASSLPGQGLGNTIYF.

Details on this clone: The same CDR3 is also encoded by other DNA sequences in this sample. The chain carries TRBV5-1 and TRBJ2-3; 13 nucleotides line up with TRBD2. The germline gives CDR1 SGHRS, CDR2 YFSETQ. Losses at the gene ends were 1 base for V and 4 bases for J; bases not matched to a gene: 3. The CDR3 consists of 16 residues. The CDR3 protein is CASSLRTSGGSDTQYF. CDR3 DNA: TGCGCCAGCAGCTTGAGGACTAGCGGGGGATCAGATACGCAGTATTTT.

The chain employs TRBV7-2 and TRBJ2-7; no clear D gene. Germline CDR1 is SGHTA and CDR2 is FQGNSA. V lost 2 bases to trimming and J lost 4 bases, with 15 bases between them. CDR3 size: 15 residues. CDR3 amino acids: CASSLSERRTYEQYF. The CDR3 DNA reads as TGTGCCAGCAGCTTAAGCGAGAGAAGAACTTACGAGCAGTACTTC.

The chain is built from TRBV2 and TRBJ2-7; 9 bases agree with TRBD1. The CDR3 loop spans 14 amino acids. The J segment lost 5 bases and the V segment lost 6 bases, leaving 8 bases of the junction unmatched. The germline V gene encodes CDR1 SNHLY and CDR2 FYNNEI. In DNA, the CDR3 is TGTGCCAGCAGCTCTGGGACAGGGACCGACGAGCAGTACTTC. Protein sequence: CASSSGTGTDEQYF.

The chain links TRBV29-1 to TRBJ1-2; 9 bases map to TRBD1. Germline CDR1 is SQVTM and CDR2 is ANQGSEA. CDR3 length: 12 residues. With 8 bases clipped from V and 7 bases from J, the junction kept 8 bases outside the gene matches. CDR3 coding DNA: TGCAGCCTGGGACAGGGCATGGGTGGCTACACCTTC. Translating it yields CSLGQGMGGYTF. Variable domain in full (rest from reference TRBV29-1 and TRBJ1-2): SAVISQKPSRDICQRGTSLTIQCQVDSQVTMMFWYRQQPGQSLTLIATANQGSEATYESGFVIDKFPISRPNLTFSTLTVSNMSPEDSSIYLCSLGQGMGGYTFGSGTRLTVV.

The chain has TRBV10-3 and TRBJ2-7; TRBD1 agrees at 8 bases. With 3 bases clipped from V and 10 bases from J, the junction kept 2 bases outside the gene matches. There are 11 residues in the CDR3. Germline V gives CDR1 ENHRY, CDR2 SYGVKD. The CDR3 sequence is CAISDGTGQYF. CDR3 bases: TGTGCCATCAGTGACGGGACAGGTCAGTACTTC.

This clone is medium-sized within its sample. V and J are TRBV27 and TRBJ2-7; maybe TRBD1 (5 bases). V was clipped by 0 bases and J by 3 bases, with 15 bases between them. CDR3 length: 16 amino acids. Germline loops: CDR1 MNHEY, CDR2 SMNVEV (reference sequence). The CDR3 DNA reads as TGTGCCAGCAGTTTATCTTCTGGGGCTACTTTCTACGAGCAGTACTTC. This sequence encodes CASSLSSGATFYEQYF.

The rearrangement links TRBV5-1 to TRBJ1-3, with unresolved D. The CDR3 spans 13 residues. Trimming removed 4 bases from V and 4 bases from J, with 9 bases in between. Germline V gene data show CDR1 as SGHRS and CDR2 as YFSETQ. In nucleotides, the CDR3 is TGCGCCAGCAGCCGTGCTGGGGGAAACACCATATATTTT. This encodes CASSRAGGNTIYF.

This chain links TRBV4-1 with TRBJ1-2; TRBD1 matches 8 bases. The CDR3 covers 20 residues. CDR1 MGHRA and CDR2 YSYEKL come from the germline V gene. The ends lost 0 bases at V and 2 bases at J; junction bases unmatched: 17. The CDR3 region is CASSQDRSAAGGRGNYGYTF. For the CDR3, the DNA is TGCGCCAGCAGCCAAGATAGGTCTGCGGCAGGGGGCCGAGGGAACTATGGCTACACCTTC.

The chain is built from TRBV4-3 and TRBJ2-7; no clear D gene. The V end lost 0 bases, the J end lost 3 bases, and 9 bases lay between the germline ends. Germline V gene data show CDR1 as LGHNA and CDR2 as YSLEER. The CDR3 is 14 amino acids. The CDR3 protein is CASSQDIPDYEQYF. CDR3 coding DNA: TGCGCCAGCAGCCAAGATATACCGGACTACGAGCAGTACTTC.

The chain joins TRBV29-1 to TRBJ1-1; D is undetermined. V lost 4 bases to trimming and J lost 0 bases, with 12 bases between them. This CDR3 comprises 14 residues. In germline, CDR1 is SQVTM, CDR2 ANQGSEA. CDR3 DNA sequence: TGCAGCGTTGCTGCTGACACGTTGAACACTGAAGCTTTCTTT. It codes for CSVAADTLNTEAFF.

The J gene is TRBJ1-2, the V gene TRBV29-1, with D possibly matching TRBD1 (6 bases). The CDR3 sequence is 14 residues long. With 5 bases removed from V and 5 bases from J, the gap between germline ends came to 18 bases. From germline, CDR1 is SQVTM and CDR2 ANQGSEA. The CDR3 nucleotides read TGCAGCGTTTCCCCGCCGAGGGGGATGTATGGCTACACCTTC. Encoded protein: CSVSPPRGMYGYTF.

The DNA for the CDR3 is TGTGCCAGCAGCTTAGTGGTGACTAGCGGTTACAATGAGCAGTTCTTC. Amino acids: CASSLVVTSGYNEQFF. The chain recombines TRBV11-2 with TRBJ2-1; 9 bases line up with TRBD2. This CDR3 comprises 16 residues. Germline CDR1 is SGHAT and CDR2 is FQNNGV. Germline trimming cut 1 base from V and 4 bases from J; bases unmatched to any gene: 5.

The rearrangement uses TRBV5-4 and TRBJ1-2, with D perhaps TRBD1 (6 bases). The CDR3 consists of 16 residues. The germline V gene has CDR1 SGHNT and CDR2 YYREEE (reference sequence). With 4 bases removed from V and 2 bases from J, the gap between germline ends came to 18 bases. CDR3 sequence (DNA): TGTGCCAGCAGCGAAGGAGGGGGGCGAGGAAACTATGGCTACACCTTC. Its protein is CASSEGGGRGNYGYTF.

V usage is TRBV11-1 and J usage is TRBJ2-1; D is uncertain. The CDR3 totals 15 residues. The V gene's germline CDR1 is SGHAT and CDR2 FQDESV (reference sequence). The V end was cut by 7 bases, the J end by 8 bases, with 21 bases between. CDR3 bases: TGTGCCAGCACCCTTACTACAATCGAGACCCATGAGCAGTTCTTC. Its translation: CASTLTTIETHEQFF.

This clone was counted a few times. The chain recombines TRBV9 with TRBJ2-1, with 8 bases identical to TRBD2. This CDR3 has 14 amino acids. Trimming took 4 bases from V and 3 from J; bases not matched to a gene: 3. Looked up from germline, CDR1 is SGDLS and CDR2 is YYNGEE. CDR3 residues: CASSQRGNYNEQFF. The CDR3 DNA sequence: TGTGCCAGCAGCCAGCGGGGGAACTACAATGAGCAGTTCTTC.

The chain links TRBV2 to TRBJ2-3; D possibly uses TRBD1 or TRBD2 (6 bases each). The length of the CDR3 is 12 residues. Trimming removed 11 bases from V and 0 bases from J, with 9 bases in between. Germline V gives CDR1 SNHLY, CDR2 FYNNEI. This CDR3 reads CAGGQSTDTQYF. The CDR3 nucleotides are TGTGCCGGGGGGCAAAGCACAGATACGCAGTATTTT.

The chain uses TRBV6-5 and TRBJ2-7; D might be TRBD1 (5 bases). The CDR3 sequence is 14 residues long. With 7 bases removed from V and 0 bases from J, the gap between germline ends came to 13 bases. CDR1 MNHEY and CDR2 SVGAGI come from the germline V gene. CDR3 coding DNA: TGTGCCAGCAACCTACAAGGGGCCTCCTACGAGCAGTACTTC. The encoded protein is CASNLQGASYEQYF.